This T cell receptor beta chain was captured in a study of blood T cell repertoires in COVID-19. The wider study: Acute and convalescent COVID-19 specimens originated in the United States, Italy and Spain. The cDNA or gDNA used as material had been derived from T cells, B-cell-depleted T cells, or PBMCs.

As processed by the authors: Reference gene primer amplification yielded estimated nucleated cell counts. Generated by immunoSEQ multiplex PCR, the TCRdb table keeps only in-frame clones and is missing some. V and J calls and clone size are those listed in that table; D and trimming were worked out from the DNA. The sample gives over 250,000 clones, roughly four fifths of which show up once; roughly 9.4% is in the top ten. Trimming cost V 5 bases and J 3 bases, with 17 bases left between them. The germline V gene encodes CDR1 SEHNR and CDR2 FQNEAQ (reference sequence). The CDR3 length is 15 residues.

The source of this sequence is a woman aged 50 to 65 who had recovered from COVID-19. The chain joins TRBV7-9 to TRBJ2-7; D is perhaps TRBD2 (5 bases). What was sequenced was peripheral blood. The CDR3 DNA reads TGTGCCAGCAGCGACCCCTCTACTAGTAACTACGAGCAGTACTTC. Translated: CASSDPSTSNYEQYF.